This T cell receptor beta chain was sequenced during a study of shared clonotypes between healthy human individuals. A word on this clone: Its matching antigen is unknown.

Sequencing was performed with immunoSEQ multiplex PCR; in TCRdb, only in-frame clones are kept and a portion is missing. The sample holds a few hundred thousand clones; roughly 97% are singletons and the top ten take about 0.06%. With V trimmed by 6 bases and J by 3 bases, 2 bases remained unmatched. The CDR3 is made up of 13 amino acids. Germline V CDR1 and CDR2: MDHEN, SYDVKM. Notes on the study in general: With several donors compared, about 5% of naive CD4 clonotypes were shared.

The rearrangement links TRBV28 to TRBJ2-3; 8 bases are shared with TRBD2. The TCR was taken from a woman younger than 45 in good health. The sequencing input was naive CD4+ T cells sorted from blood. The subset denotes: CD45RA+ positively selected. This CDR3 reads CASSRLATDTQYF. The CDR3 DNA reads TGTGCCAGCAGCAGACTAGCGACAGATACGCAGTATTTT. Together with reference TRBV28 and TRBJ2-3, the CDR3 gives the full variable domain: DVKVTQSSRYLVKRTGEKVFLECVQDMDHENMFWYRQDPGLGLRLIYFSYDVKMKEKGDIPEGYSVSREKKERFSLILESASTNQTSMYLCASSRLATDTQYFGPGTRLTVL.